Below, one T cell receptor beta chain is given with its context. Authors' methods: Reference gene primer amplification in the assay estimated nucleated cell counts. Measured with immunoSEQ multiplex PCR; TCRdb has only the in-frame clones, and not every one. Clonal size and the V and J genes are those of that table, whereas D and trimming came from the DNA. The sample lists around 100,000 clones; 80% to 90% were seen once. Recruited during active infection, patients (from Seattle) were subsequently followed longitudinally. This specimen comes from a study of blood T cell repertoires in COVID-19. The CDR3 runs to 14 residues. The V gene's germline CDR1 is SGDLS and CDR2 YYNGEE. V was clipped by 1 base and J by 0 bases, with 7 bases between them.

The specimen was peripheral blood. The rearrangement uses TRBV9 and TRBJ1-1; no firm D call. This TCR came from a man aged 50 to 60 with COVID-19, enrolled during active disease. This CDR3 reads CASSVNRLNTEAFF. The CDR3 DNA sequence: TGTGCCAGCAGCGTAAACAGATTGAACACTGAAGCTTTCTTT.